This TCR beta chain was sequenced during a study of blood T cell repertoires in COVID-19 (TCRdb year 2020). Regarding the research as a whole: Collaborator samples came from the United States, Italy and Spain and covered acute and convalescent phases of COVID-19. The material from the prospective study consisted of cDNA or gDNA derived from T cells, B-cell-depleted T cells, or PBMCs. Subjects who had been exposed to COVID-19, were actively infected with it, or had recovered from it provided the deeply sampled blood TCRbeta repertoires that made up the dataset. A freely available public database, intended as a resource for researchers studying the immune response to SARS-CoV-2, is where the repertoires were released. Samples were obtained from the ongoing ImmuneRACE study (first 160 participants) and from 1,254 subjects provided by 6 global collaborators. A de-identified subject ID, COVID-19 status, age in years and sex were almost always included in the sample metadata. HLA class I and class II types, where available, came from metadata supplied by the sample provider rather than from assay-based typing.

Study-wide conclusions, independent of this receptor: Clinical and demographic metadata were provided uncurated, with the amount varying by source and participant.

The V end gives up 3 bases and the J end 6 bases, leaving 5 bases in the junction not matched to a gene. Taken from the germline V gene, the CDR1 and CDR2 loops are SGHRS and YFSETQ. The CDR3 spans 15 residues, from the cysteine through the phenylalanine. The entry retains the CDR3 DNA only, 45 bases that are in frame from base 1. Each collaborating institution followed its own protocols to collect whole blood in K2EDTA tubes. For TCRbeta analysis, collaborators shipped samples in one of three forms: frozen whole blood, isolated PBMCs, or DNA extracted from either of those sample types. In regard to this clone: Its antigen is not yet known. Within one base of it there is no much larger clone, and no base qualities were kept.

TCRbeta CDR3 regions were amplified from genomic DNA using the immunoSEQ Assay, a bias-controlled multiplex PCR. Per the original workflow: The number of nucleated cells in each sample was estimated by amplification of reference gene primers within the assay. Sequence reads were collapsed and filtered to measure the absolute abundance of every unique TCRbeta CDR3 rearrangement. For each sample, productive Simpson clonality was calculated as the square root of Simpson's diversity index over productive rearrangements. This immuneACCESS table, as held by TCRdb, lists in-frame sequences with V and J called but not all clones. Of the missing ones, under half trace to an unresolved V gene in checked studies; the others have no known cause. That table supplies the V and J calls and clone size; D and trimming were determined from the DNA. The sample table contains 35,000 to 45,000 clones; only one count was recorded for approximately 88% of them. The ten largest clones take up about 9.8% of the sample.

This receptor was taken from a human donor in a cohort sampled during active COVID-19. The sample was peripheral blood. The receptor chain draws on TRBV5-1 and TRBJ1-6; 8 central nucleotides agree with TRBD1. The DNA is TGCGCCAGCAGCTACGAGACAGGGGTTAATTCACCCCTCCACTTT. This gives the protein CASSYETGVNSPLHF.